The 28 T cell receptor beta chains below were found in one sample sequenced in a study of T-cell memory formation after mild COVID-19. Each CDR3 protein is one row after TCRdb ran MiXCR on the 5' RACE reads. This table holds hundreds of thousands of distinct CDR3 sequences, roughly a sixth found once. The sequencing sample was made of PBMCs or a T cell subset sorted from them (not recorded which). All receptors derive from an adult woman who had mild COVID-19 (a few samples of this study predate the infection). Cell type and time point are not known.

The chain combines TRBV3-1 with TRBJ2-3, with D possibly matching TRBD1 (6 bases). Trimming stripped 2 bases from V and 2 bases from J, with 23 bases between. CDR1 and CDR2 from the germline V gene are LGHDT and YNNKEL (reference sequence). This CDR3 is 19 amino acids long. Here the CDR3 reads CASSQKGRTDLKTTDTQYF. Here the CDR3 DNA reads TGTGCCAGCAGCCAAAAGGGCCGGACAGACCTAAAGACCACAGATACGCAGTATTTT.

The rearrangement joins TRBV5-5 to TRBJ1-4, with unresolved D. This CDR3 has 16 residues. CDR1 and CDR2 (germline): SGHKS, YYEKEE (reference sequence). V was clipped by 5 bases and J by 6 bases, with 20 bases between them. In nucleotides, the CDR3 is TGTGCCAGCAGACCAGGCCACCGATTAATGGATGAAAAACTGTTTTTT. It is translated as CASRPGHRLMDEKLFF.

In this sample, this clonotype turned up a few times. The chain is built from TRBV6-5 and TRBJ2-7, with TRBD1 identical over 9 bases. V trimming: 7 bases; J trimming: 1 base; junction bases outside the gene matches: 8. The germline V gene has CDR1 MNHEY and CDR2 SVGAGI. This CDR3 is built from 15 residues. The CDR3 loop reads CASTLGQGRSYEQYF. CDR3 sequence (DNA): TGTGCCAGCACCCTAGGACAGGGGCGTTCCTACGAGCAGTACTTC.

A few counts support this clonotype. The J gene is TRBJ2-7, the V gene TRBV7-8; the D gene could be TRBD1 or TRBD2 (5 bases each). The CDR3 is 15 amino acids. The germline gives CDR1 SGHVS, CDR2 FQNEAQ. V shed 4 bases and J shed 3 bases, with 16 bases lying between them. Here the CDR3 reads CASSSGISAVYEQYF. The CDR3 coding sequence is TGTGCCAGCAGCTCAGGGATTAGCGCCGTCTACGAGCAGTACTTC.

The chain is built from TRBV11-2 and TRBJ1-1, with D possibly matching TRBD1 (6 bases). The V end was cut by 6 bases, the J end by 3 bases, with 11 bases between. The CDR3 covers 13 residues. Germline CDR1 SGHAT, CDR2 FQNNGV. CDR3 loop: CASRHNRDTEAFF. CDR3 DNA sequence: TGTGCCAGCAGACATAACAGGGACACTGAAGCTTTCTTT. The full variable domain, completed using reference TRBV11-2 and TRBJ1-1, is EAGVAQSPRYKIIEKRQSVAFWCNPISGHATLYWYQQILGQGPKLLIQFQNNGVVDDSQLPKDRFSAERLKGVDSTLKIQPAKLEDSAVYLCASRHNRDTEAFFGQGTRLTVV.

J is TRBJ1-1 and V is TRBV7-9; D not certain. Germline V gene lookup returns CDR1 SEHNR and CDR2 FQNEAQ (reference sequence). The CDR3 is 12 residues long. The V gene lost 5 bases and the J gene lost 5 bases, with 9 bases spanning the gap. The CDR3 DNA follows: TGTGCCAGCAGCCCAATCGGTACTGAAGCTTTCTTT. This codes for CASSPIGTEAFF.

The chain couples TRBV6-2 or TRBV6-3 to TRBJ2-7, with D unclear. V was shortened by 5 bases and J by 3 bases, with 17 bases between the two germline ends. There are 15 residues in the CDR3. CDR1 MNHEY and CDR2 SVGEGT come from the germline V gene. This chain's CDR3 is CASSHPLARNYEQYF. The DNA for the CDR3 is TGTGCCAGCAGTCACCCGCTCGCTAGAAACTACGAGCAGTACTTC.

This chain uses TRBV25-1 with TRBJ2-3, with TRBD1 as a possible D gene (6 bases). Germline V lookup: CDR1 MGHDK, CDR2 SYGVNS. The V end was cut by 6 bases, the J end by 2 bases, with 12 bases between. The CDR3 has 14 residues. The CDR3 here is CASSGTFFTDTQYF. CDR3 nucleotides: TGTGCCAGCAGCGGGACATTTTTCACAGATACGCAGTATTTT.

The CDR3 nucleotides read TGTGCCAGCAGCTTAGAAGGGACTAGCTCGGAGACCCAGTACTTC. Protein: CASSLEGTSSETQYF. The chain couples TRBV7-2 to TRBJ2-5; 9 nucleotides line up with TRBD2. CDR1 is SGHTA and CDR2 is FQGNSA in the germline V gene. The length of the CDR3 is 15 residues. The trim removed 1 base at V and 5 bases at J, leaving 5 bases unmatched.

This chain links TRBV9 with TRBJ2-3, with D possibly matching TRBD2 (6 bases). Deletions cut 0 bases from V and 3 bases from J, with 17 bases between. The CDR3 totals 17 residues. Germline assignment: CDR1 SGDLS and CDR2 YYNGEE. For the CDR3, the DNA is TGTGCCAGCAGCGTAGGGGTTGGGGGGAGGAGTACAGATACGCAGTATTTT. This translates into CASSVGVGGRSTDTQYF.

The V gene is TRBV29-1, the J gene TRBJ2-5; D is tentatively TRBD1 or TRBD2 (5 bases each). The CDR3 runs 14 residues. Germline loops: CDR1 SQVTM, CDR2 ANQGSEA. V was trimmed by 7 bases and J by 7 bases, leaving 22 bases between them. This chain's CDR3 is CSGELLARTGTQYF. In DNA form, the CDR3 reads TGCAGCGGTGAGCTCCTAGCACGAACAGGGACCCAGTACTTC.

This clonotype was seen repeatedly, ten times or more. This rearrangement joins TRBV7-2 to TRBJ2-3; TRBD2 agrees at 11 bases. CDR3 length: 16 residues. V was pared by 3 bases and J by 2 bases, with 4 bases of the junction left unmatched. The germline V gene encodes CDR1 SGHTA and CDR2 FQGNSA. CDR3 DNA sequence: TGTGCCAGCAGCTTGCTAGCGGGAGGCCCCACAGATACGCAGTATTTT. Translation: CASSLLAGGPTDTQYF.

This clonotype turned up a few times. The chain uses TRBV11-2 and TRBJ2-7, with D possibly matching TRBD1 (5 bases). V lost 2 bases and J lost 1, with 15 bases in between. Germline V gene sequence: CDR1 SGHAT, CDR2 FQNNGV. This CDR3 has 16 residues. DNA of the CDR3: TGTGCCAGCAGCTTATCAATGGTAGGGGCTTCCTACGAGCAGTACTTC. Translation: CASSLSMVGASYEQYF.

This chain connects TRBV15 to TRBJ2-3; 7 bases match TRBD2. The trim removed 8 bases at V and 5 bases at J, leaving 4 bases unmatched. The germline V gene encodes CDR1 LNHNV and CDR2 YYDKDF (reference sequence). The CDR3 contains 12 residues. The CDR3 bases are TGTGCCACCGGGCCTAGCGGAGATACGCAGTATTTT. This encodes CATGPSGDTQYF. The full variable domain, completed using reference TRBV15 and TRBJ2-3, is DAMVIQNPRYQVTQFGKPVTLSCSQTLNHNVMYWYQQKSSQAPKLLFHYYDKDFNNEADTPDNFQSRRPNTSFCFLDIRSPGLGDTAMYLCATGPSGDTQYFGPGTRLTVL.

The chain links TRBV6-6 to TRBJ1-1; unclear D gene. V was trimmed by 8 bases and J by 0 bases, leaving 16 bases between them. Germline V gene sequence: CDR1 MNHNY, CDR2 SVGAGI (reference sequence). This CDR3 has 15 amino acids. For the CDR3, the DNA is TGTGCCAGCGGTATCGACCGGTCGTTGAACACTGAAGCTTTCTTT. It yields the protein CASGIDRSLNTEAFF.

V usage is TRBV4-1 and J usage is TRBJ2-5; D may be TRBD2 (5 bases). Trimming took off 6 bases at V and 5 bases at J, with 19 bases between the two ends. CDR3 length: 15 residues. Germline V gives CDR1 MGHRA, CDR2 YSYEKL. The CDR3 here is CASSTPAGWLETQYF. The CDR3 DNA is TGCGCCAGCAGTACCCCTGCGGGTTGGTTGGAGACCCAGTACTTC.

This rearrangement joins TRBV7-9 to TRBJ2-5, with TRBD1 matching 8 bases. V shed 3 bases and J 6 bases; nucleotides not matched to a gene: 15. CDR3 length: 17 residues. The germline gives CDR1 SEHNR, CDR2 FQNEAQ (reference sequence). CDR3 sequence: CASSLSGTGGLVKTQYF. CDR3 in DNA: TGTGCCAGCAGCTTGTCCGGGACAGGAGGACTCGTGAAGACCCAGTACTTC.

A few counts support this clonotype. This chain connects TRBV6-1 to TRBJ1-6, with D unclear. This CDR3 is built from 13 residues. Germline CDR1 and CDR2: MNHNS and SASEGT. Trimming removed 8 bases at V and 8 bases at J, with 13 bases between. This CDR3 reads CASCRHEDSPLHF. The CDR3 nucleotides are TGTGCCAGCTGCAGACATGAGGATTCACCCCTCCACTTT.

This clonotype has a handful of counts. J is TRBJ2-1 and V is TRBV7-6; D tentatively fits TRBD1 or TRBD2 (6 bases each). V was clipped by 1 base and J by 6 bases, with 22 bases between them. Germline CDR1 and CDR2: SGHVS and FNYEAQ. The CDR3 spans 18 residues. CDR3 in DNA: TGTGCCAGCAGCTTAGGCACGGGTATGGGGGGCTCTGTCAATGAGCAGTTCTTC. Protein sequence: CASSLGTGMGGSVNEQFF.

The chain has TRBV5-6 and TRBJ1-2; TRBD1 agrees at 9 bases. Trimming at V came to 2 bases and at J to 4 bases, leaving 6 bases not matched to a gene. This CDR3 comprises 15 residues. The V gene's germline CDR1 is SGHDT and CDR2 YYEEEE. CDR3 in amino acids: CASSFSGQGLYGYTF. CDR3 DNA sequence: TGTGCCAGCAGCTTCTCGGGACAGGGCCTCTATGGCTACACCTTC. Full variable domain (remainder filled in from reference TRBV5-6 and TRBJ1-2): DAGVTQSPTHLIKTRGQQVTLRCSPKSGHDTVSWYQQALGQGPQFIFQYYEEEERQRGNFPDRFSGHQFPNYSSELNVNALLLGDSALYLCASSFSGQGLYGYTFGSGTRLTVV.

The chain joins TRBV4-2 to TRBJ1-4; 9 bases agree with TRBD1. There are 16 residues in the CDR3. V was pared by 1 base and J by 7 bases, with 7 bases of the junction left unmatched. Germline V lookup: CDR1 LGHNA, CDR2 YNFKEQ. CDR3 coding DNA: TGTGCCAGCAGCCAAGGGGGGACAGGGTCCGTTGAAAAACTGTTTTTT. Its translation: CASSQGGTGSVEKLFF.

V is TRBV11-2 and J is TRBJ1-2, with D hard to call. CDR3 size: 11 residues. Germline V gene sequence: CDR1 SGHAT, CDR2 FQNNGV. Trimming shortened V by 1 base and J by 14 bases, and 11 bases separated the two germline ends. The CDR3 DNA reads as TGTGCCAGCAGCTTAGGTCCGGATTCAACCTTC. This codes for CASSLGPDSTF.

CDR3 in amino acids: CASRSGTVNEKLFF. CDR3 nucleotide sequence: TGTGCCAGCAGATCCGGGACAGTAAATGAAAAACTGTTTTTT. The chain uses TRBV12-3 or TRBV12-4 and TRBJ1-4; 7 bases line up with TRBD1. CDR3 length: 14 amino acids. Trimming at V came to 6 bases and at J to 5 bases, leaving 6 bases not matched to a gene.

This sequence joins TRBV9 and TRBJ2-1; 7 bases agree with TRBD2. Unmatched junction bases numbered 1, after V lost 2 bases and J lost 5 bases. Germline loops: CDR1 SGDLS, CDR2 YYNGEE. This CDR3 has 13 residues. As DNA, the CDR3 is TGTGCCAGCAGCGTTGGGGGGGACAATGAGCAGTTCTTC. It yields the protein CASSVGGDNEQFF.

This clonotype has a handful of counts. CDR3 region: CASTWAPRGQTNQPQHF. For the CDR3, the DNA is TGTGCCAGCACCTGGGCCCCTCGGGGACAGACCAATCAGCCCCAGCATTTT. The genes are TRBV12-3 or TRBV12-4 and TRBJ1-5, with TRBD1 identical over 7 bases. V was pared by 7 bases and J by 3 bases, with 15 bases of the junction left unmatched. The CDR3 loop spans 17 amino acids.

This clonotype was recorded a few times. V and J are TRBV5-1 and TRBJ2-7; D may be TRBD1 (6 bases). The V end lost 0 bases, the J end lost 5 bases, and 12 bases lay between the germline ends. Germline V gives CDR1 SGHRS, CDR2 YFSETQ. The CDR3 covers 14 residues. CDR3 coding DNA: TGCGCCAGCAGCTTGGGACAGGCTATGGACGAGCAGTACTTC. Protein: CASSLGQAMDEQYF.

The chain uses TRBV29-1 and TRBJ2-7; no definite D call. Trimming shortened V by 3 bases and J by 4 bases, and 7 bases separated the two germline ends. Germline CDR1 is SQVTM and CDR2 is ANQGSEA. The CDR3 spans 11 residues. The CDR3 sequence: CSVEEQYEQYF. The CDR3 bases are TGCAGCGTTGAGGAGCAATACGAGCAGTACTTC.

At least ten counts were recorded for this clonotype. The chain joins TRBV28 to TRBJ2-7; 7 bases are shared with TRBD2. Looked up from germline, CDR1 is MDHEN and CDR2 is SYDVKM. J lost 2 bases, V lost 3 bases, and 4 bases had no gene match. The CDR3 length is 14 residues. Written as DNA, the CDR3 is TGTGCCAGCAGTTTTAGCGGGCCAACCTACGAGCAGTACTTC. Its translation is CASSFSGPTYEQYF.